This T cell receptor beta chain was observed in a study of blood T cell repertoires in COVID-19. Whole-study context: There were acute and convalescent COVID-19 samples, and they came from the United States, Italy and Spain.

V was trimmed by 5 bases and J by 2 bases, leaving 8 bases between them. The V gene's germline CDR1 is KGHSH and CDR2 LQKENI. The CDR3 sequence is 13 residues long. Per the original data handling: Estimation of nucleated cell counts was performed using reference gene primer amplification. Sequenced by immunoSEQ multiplex PCR; TCRdb stores in-frame clones only, minus some. The DNA gave D and trimming, while V, J and clone size come from that table. The sample shows around 100,000 clones, about 90% of them seen only once. Sequenced sample: peripheral blood. The sequence came from a man aged 30-40 years in a cohort sampled during active COVID-19. The chain is built from TRBV18 and TRBJ2-3, with D maybe TRBD1 (6 bases). CDR3 region: CASSGDITDTQYF. In DNA, the CDR3 is TGTGCCAGCTCAGGGGACATCACAGATACGCAGTATTTT. Full variable domain (missing parts from reference TRBV18 and TRBJ2-3): NAGVMQNPRHLVRRRGQEARLRCSPMKGHSHVYWYRQLPEEGLKFMVYLQKENIIDESGMPKERFSAEFPKEGPSILRIQQVVRGDSAAYFCASSGDITDTQYFGPGTRLTVL.